The 21 T cell receptor beta chains in this list originate from one sample, sequenced in a study of blood T cell repertoires in COVID-19. Data came from immunoSEQ multiplex PCR; TCRdb stores just in-frame clones and leaves some out. Here the sample spans roughly 250,000 clones, roughly 81% being singletons. Material: peripheral blood. These receptors were collected from a man aged 50-59 years with acute or convalescent COVID-19.

This clone came up once. The chain has TRBV5-8 and TRBJ1-5, with D perhaps TRBD1 (5 bases). The CDR3 contains 14 residues. In germline, CDR1 is SGHTS, CDR2 YDEGEE. V lost 5 bases to trimming and J lost 6 bases, with 15 bases between them. The CDR3 spells CASSFVSQGQPQHF. The CDR3 nucleotides read TGTGCCAGCAGTTTTGTCAGTCAGGGTCAGCCCCAGCATTTT.

The chain has TRBV19 and TRBJ1-2; D may be TRBD1 (5 bases). The CDR3 length is 16 residues. CDR1 and CDR2 (germline): LNHDA, SQIVND (reference sequence). The germline V and J ends were trimmed by 3 bases and 6 bases, with 20 bases remaining between them. CDR3 nucleotides: TGTGCCAGTAGTATTAGGTTAAGGGGTACGCGGCATGGCTACACCTTC. This translates into CASSIRLRGTRHGYTF.

The genes are TRBV5-6 and TRBJ2-2; 8 bases fit TRBD1. J gave up 2 bases and V 4 bases, and 7 bases lay outside the gene matches. The CDR3 contains 16 residues. CDR1 and CDR2 (germline): SGHDT, YYEEEE. The CDR3 loop reads CASSESTGDNTGELFF. For the CDR3, the DNA is TGTGCCAGCAGCGAATCGACAGGGGACAACACCGGGGAGCTGTTTTTT. Filled out from reference TRBV5-6 and TRBJ2-2, the complete variable domain reads DAGVTQSPTHLIKTRGQQVTLRCSPKSGHDTVSWYQQALGQGPQFIFQYYEEEERQRGNFPDRFSGHQFPNYSSELNVNALLLGDSALYLCASSESTGDNTGELFFGEGSRLTVL.

This rearrangement joins TRBV18 to TRBJ2-7, with 9 bases matching TRBD1. The V and J ends lost 1 base and 5 bases, in that order; junction bases with no gene match: 9. Germline loops: CDR1 KGHSH, CDR2 LQKENI. The CDR3 contains 16 residues. In DNA form, the CDR3 reads TGTGCCAGCTCACCACTCGGGACAGGGAATAACAACGAGCAGTACTTC. It encodes CASSPLGTGNNNEQYF.

V gene TRBV6-5 combines with J gene TRBJ2-1; D is ambiguous. The V gene lost 0 bases and the J gene lost 8 bases, with 11 bases spanning the gap. Germline-derived CDR1 and CDR2 are MNHEY and SVGAGI. The CDR3 length is 14 residues. The CDR3: CASSYSVELYEQFF. CDR3 bases: TGTGCCAGCAGTTACTCCGTCGAGCTCTATGAGCAGTTCTTC.

The chain employs TRBV10-3 and TRBJ1-1; 9 positions match TRBD1. There are 14 residues in the CDR3. Germline CDR1 and CDR2: ENHRY and SYGVKD. With 5 bases clipped from V and 6 bases from J, the junction kept 7 bases outside the gene matches. In DNA, the CDR3 is TGTGCCATCAGTAATACAGGGGGCTCTTCTGAAGCTTTCTTT. Translating it yields CAISNTGGSSEAFF.

The chain employs TRBV19 and TRBJ2-7; TRBD2 agrees at 8 bases. With V trimmed by 5 bases and J by 0 bases, 6 bases remained unmatched. From germline, CDR1 is LNHDA and CDR2 SQIVND (reference sequence). This CDR3 region has 15 residues. CDR3 amino acids: CASSSRSGSSYEQYF. The CDR3 DNA is TGTGCCAGTAGTTCTCGGAGCGGGAGCTCCTACGAGCAGTACTTC.

This chain uses TRBV7-2 with TRBJ2-7, with 10 nucleotides matching TRBD1. CDR3 size: 17 residues. The J segment lost 2 bases and the V segment lost 7 bases, leaving 14 bases of the junction unmatched. The germline CDR1 and CDR2 sequences are SGHTA and FQGNSA. The CDR3 here is CASNRPHSGQGAYEQYF. The CDR3 DNA sequence: TGTGCCAGCAACAGACCTCATAGCGGACAGGGGGCCTACGAGCAGTACTTC.

This clone turned up a few times. This chain connects TRBV29-1 to TRBJ2-3, with D possibly TRBD2 on 5 matching bases. This CDR3 has 13 amino acids. Trimming left V 4 bases short and J 3 bases short, with 11 bases between. Germline-derived CDR1 and CDR2 are SQVTM and ANQGSEA. CDR3 region: CSVVGLETDTQYF. CDR3 coding DNA: TGCAGCGTTGTTGGACTTGAGACAGATACGCAGTATTTT.

The gene calls are TRBV18 and TRBJ2-5; D is perhaps TRBD1 (7 bases). Germline-derived CDR1 and CDR2 are KGHSH and LQKENI. CDR3 size: 15 residues. The V end was cut by 0 bases, the J end by 1 base, with 9 bases between. For the CDR3, the DNA is TGTGCCAGCTCACCACCGCGGGACAGCCAAGAGACCCAGTACTTC. This encodes CASSPPRDSQETQYF.

The V and J genes are TRBV4-1 and TRBJ1-2; the D is unclear. Per the germline V gene, CDR1 is MGHRA and CDR2 is YSYEKL. The CDR3 has 14 residues. The ends were cut back, 0 bases at V and 8 bases at J, with 13 bases in the middle. The CDR3 region has the DNA TGCGCCAGCAGCCAAGAGGAGAGATTAGAAGGCTACACCTTC. The encoded protein is CASSQEERLEGYTF.

The chain links TRBV11-2 to TRBJ1-4; possible D gene TRBD1, 6 bases. Germline V CDR1 and CDR2: SGHAT, FQNNGV. The V gene lost 0 bases and the J gene lost 8 bases, with 16 bases spanning the gap. The CDR3 is 16 residues long. The DNA for the CDR3 is TGTGCCAGCAGCTTAGATTGGGGGCGCGGTCGCGAAAAACTGTTTTTT. This codes for CASSLDWGRGREKLFF.

The chain combines TRBV18 with TRBJ1-1, with TRBD1 matching over 7 bases. CDR1 KGHSH and CDR2 LQKENI come from the germline V gene. The CDR3 sequence is 12 residues long. The V and J ends lost 8 bases and 4 bases, in that order; junction bases with no gene match: 4. The CDR3 DNA reads as TGTGCCAGCACGAACAGGGGCACTGAAGCTTTCTTT. Amino acid sequence: CASTNRGTEAFF.

The rearrangement links TRBV7-9 to TRBJ1-6; D gene uncertain. Between the trimmed V and J ends, which lost 3 bases and 5 bases, there was a span of 8 bases. Germline loops: CDR1 SEHNR, CDR2 FQNEAQ (reference sequence). This CDR3 region has 14 residues. The CDR3 region is CASSFGLDNSPLHF. The CDR3 region has the DNA TGTGCCAGCAGCTTTGGCCTAGATAATTCACCCCTCCACTTT.

This clone has just one count. CDR3 in DNA: TGTGCCAGCAGTTACTTGCTAGCGGGGGACCTCCAAGAGACCCAGTACTTC. Amino acid sequence: CASSYLLAGDLQETQYF. This chain connects TRBV6-2 or TRBV6-3 to TRBJ2-5, with 10 bases that match TRBD2. The CDR3 loop spans 17 amino acids. In germline, CDR1 is MNHEY, CDR2 SVGEGT. The ends lost 1 base at V and 1 base at J; junction bases unmatched: 6.

CDR3 amino acids: CAWSGGGNQPQHF. The CDR3 DNA follows: TGTGCCTGGTCTGGGGGCGGCAATCAGCCCCAGCATTTT. The chain employs TRBV30 and TRBJ1-5; D might be TRBD1 (6 bases). The CDR3 is made up of 13 amino acids. V lost 5 bases, J lost 2 bases, and 10 bases lay in between. Germline V gene lookup returns CDR1 GTSNPN and CDR2 SVGIG (reference sequence). The full variable domain, its missing parts supplied by reference TRBV30 and TRBJ1-5, is SQTIHQWPATLVQPVGSPLSLECTVEGTSNPNLYWYRQAAGRGLQLLFYSVGIGQISSEVPQNLSASRPQDRQFILSSKKLLLSDSGFYLCAWSGGGNQPQHFGDGTRLSIL.

This chain uses TRBV2 with TRBJ1-2, with no clear D. Germline V gene data show CDR1 as SNHLY and CDR2 as FYNNEI. Between the trimmed V and J ends, which lost 9 bases and 3 bases, there was a span of 11 bases. The CDR3 loop spans 12 amino acids. The CDR3 bases are TGTGCCAGGAGTCCGGGAGACTATGGCTACACCTTC. Protein sequence: CARSPGDYGYTF.

V usage is TRBV6-5 and J usage is TRBJ2-7, with TRBD1 matching 7 bases. V was pared by 6 bases and J by 7 bases, with 15 bases of the junction left unmatched. The CDR3 extends over 15 amino acids. Germline assignment: CDR1 MNHEY and CDR2 SVGAGI. The CDR3 DNA sequence: TGTGCCAGCAGCCCGCAGGGACAGCTCTACGTAGAGCAGTACTTC. Protein product: CASSPQGQLYVEQYF.

This chain uses TRBV5-1 with TRBJ2-1; 8 bases match TRBD2. V dropped 0 bases and J dropped 3; count of bases not matched to a gene: 5. Germline-derived CDR1 and CDR2 are SGHRS and YFSETQ. This CDR3 is built from 16 residues. As DNA, the CDR3 is TGCGCCAGCAGCTTGGCCGGCGCGGGGGGCTACAATGAGCAGTTCTTC. This translates into CASSLAGAGGYNEQFF.

The CDR3: CASSRRTSAHISQQYF. The CDR3 DNA reads as TGTGCCAGCAGTCGAAGGACTAGCGCTCACATCTCCCAGCAGTACTTC. The chain links TRBV6-6 to TRBJ2-7, with 9 bases that match TRBD2. The germline V gene has CDR1 MNHNY and CDR2 SVGAGI (reference sequence). V shed 5 bases and J 8 bases; nucleotides not matched to a gene: 16. There are 16 residues in the CDR3.

This chain connects TRBV5-1 to TRBJ2-1, with TRBD2 matching over 11 bases. This CDR3 region has 14 residues. The ends lost 2 bases at V and 7 bases at J; junction bases unmatched: 2. Germline V CDR1 and CDR2: SGHRS, YFSETQ. The CDR3 nucleotides are TGCGCCAGCAGCTTTACTAGCGGGGGAAATGAGCAGTTCTTC. Translating it yields CASSFTSGGNEQFF.